Listed below are T cell receptor beta chains from one sample, sequenced in a study of shared clonotypes between healthy human individuals. Sequencing was performed with immunoSEQ multiplex PCR; in TCRdb, only in-frame clones are kept and a portion is missing. The sample holds roughly 2,300,000 clones, around 90% seen once. The sequencing input was naive CD4+ T cells from PBMCs. Receptor source: a man between 18 and 29 years old in good health. Some clones in this sample may be carry-over from other donors' samples. CDR3s include the opening cysteine and the closing phenylalanine or tryptophan.

TRBV27	CASSQGRGMNTEAFF
TRBV28	CASHGSYNSPLHF
TRBV5-4	CASSLGGQGAFGYTF
TRBV5-1	CASSVDPGGNTEAFF
TRBV9	CASSVEPAMNTEAFF
TRBV7-9	CASSEANYGYTF
TRBV28	CASSPSLGSGRPNEQFF
TRBV28	CASSSQGGAQPYGYTF
TRBV6-4	CASSSALAADTQYF
TRBV7-9	CASSSPSGGGFYEQYF
TRBV30	CAWSAPNTGELFF
TRBV29-1	CSVVVGGNEKLFF